This T cell receptor (beta chain) comes out of a study of T cell responses to AZD1222 COVID-19 vaccine. Study-wide results and caveats: Donors skewed white British and female; clonal diversity was possibly underestimated.

Some clones are missing from TCRdb's copy, which holds only in-frame ones; the method was immunoSEQ multiplex PCR. The sample has 250,000 to 300,000 clones, 94% seen once. V dropped 1 base and J dropped 7 bases, with 14 bases sitting between them. Germline loops: CDR1 LGHDT, CDR2 YNNKEL (reference sequence). The CDR3 loop spans 14 amino acids. About this clone itself: Its antigen is undetermined.

Analyses pooled second doses at about 4 or about 12 weeks. Sequenced here: peripheral blood, sampled 28 days after the second AZD1222 dose. The source of this sequence is an adult who received the AZD1222 COVID-19 vaccine. The chain employs TRBV3-1 (or the pseudogene TRBV3-2) and TRBJ2-7; D remains ambiguous. The CDR3 here is CASSQVSRVREQYF. Here the CDR3 DNA reads TGTGCCAGCAGCCAAGTTAGCCGAGTGCGGGAGCAGTACTTC.